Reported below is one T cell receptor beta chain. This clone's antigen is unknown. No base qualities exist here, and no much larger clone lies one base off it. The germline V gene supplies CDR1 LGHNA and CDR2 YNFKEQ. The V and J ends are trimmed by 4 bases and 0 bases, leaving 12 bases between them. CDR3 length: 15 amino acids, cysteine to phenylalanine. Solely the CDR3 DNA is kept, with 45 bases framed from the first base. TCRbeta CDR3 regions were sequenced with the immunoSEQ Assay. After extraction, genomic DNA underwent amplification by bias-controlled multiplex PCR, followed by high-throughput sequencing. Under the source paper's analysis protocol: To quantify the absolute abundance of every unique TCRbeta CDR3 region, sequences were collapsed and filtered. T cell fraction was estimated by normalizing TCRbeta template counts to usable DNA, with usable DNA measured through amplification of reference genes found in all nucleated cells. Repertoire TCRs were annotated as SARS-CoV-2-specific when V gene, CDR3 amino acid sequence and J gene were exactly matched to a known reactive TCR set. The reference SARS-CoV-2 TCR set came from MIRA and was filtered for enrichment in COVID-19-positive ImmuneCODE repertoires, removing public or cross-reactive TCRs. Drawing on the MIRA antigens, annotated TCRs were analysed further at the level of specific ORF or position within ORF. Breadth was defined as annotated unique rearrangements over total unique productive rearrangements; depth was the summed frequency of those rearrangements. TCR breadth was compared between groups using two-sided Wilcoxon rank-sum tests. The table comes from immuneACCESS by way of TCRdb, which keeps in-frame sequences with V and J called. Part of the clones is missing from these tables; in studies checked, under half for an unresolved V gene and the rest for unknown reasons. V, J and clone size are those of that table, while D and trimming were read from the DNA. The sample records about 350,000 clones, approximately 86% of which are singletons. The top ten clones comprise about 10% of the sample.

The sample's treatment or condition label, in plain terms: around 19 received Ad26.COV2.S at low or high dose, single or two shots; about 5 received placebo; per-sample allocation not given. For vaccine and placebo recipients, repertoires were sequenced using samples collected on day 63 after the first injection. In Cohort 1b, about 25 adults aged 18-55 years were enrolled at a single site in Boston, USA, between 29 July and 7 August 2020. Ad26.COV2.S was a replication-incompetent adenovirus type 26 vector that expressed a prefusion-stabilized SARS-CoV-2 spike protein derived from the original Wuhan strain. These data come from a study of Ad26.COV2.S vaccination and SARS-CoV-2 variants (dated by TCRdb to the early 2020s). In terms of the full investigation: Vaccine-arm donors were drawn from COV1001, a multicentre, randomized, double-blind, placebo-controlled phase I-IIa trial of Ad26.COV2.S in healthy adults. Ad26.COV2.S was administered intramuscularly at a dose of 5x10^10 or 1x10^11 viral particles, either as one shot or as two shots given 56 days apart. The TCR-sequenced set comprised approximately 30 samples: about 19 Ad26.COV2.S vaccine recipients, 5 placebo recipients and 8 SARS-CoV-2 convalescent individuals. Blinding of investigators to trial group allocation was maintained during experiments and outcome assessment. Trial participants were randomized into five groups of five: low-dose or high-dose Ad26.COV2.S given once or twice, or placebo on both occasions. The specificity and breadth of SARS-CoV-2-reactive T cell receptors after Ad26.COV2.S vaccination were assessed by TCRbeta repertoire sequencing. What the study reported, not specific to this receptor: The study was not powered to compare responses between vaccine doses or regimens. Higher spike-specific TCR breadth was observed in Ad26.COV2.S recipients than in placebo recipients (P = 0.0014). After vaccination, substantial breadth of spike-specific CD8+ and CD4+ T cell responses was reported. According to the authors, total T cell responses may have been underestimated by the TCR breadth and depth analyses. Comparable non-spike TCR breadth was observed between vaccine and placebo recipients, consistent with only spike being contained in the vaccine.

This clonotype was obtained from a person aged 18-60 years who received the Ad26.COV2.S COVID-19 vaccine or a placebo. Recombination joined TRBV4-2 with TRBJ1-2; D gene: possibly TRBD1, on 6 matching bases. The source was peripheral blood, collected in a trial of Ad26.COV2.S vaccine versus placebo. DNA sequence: TGTGCCAGCAGCCTGCGACAGGAAGCTAACTATGGCTACACCTTC. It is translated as CASSLRQEANYGYTF.